Listed here is a single T cell receptor (beta chain). Its specificity is unknown. This sample was included in a study of PD-L1 blockade in urothelial cancer. Study details: Blood was evaluated 3 weeks (second dose) and 6 weeks after therapy began. The median number of T cells present in blood samples was roughly 130,000. Notes on the study in general: Larger 3-week expansion of tumor-associated blood clones was seen in durable-benefit patients.

There are 13 residues in the CDR3. Unmatched junction bases numbered 4, after V lost 4 bases and J lost 7 bases. CDR1 and CDR2 (germline): SNHLY, FYNNEI. Stated time point: peripheral blood 6 weeks after treatment start. Clones were read by immunoSEQ multiplex PCR, and TCRdb kept only the in-frame ones, dropping some. The repertoire consists of fewer than 50,000 clones, with 75% to 90% occurring once and the leading ten covering roughly 24%. This clonotype was obtained from a man in his 60s with urothelial cancer. This chain connects TRBV2 to TRBJ1-5; TRBD1 matches at 7 bases. Material: PBMCs, obtained around atezolizumab (anti-PD-L1) treatment. The CDR3 sequence: CASSGGGYQPQHF. For the CDR3, the DNA is TGTGCCAGCAGTGGAGGGGGCTACCAGCCCCAGCATTTT.